This TCR beta chain is from a study of vaccination effects on CD4 cells after COVID-19. Study-level information: The second dose preceded post-vaccine samples by a median of 72 days.

CD4+ T cells were isolated after around ten days of culture. Sometime from March through December 2020, the person acquired a SARS-CoV-2 infection that PCR confirmed. Participants each got two BNT162b2 or mRNA-1273 vaccine doses. A half-volume exchange with IL-2 medium occurred on days 3 and 7. Germline V gene sequence: CDR1 SGDLS, CDR2 YYNGEE. V lost 0 bases and J lost 0, with 12 bases in between. This CDR3 is 17 amino acids long. On this clone itself: Its matching antigen is unknown.

Profiling relied on immunoSEQ multiplex PCR, and the TCRdb table lists in-frame clones only, not all of them. The top ten hold 3.6% of the sample, which has approximately 40,000 clones, approximately 82% seen once. General study points: For convalescents, most of the spike-reactive clones seen post-vaccine were new vaccine-induced clones. After vaccination, at late timepoints, clones induced by infection and by vaccine contracted markedly.

The sequencing here drew on CD4+ T cells from PBMCs cultured without peptide, taken after COVID-19 vaccination. The sequence was collected from a human donor who had a prior SARS-CoV-2 infection. This rearrangement joins TRBV9 to TRBJ2-2; D unclear. The CDR3 reads CASSVALGSTNTGELFF. DNA of the CDR3: TGTGCCAGCAGCGTAGCTCTGGGTTCTACGAACACCGGGGAGCTGTTTTTT. Together with reference TRBV9 and TRBJ2-2, the CDR3 gives the full variable domain: DSGVTQTPKHLITATGQRVTLRCSPRSGDLSVYWYQQSLDQGLQFLIQYYNGEERAKGNILERFSAQQFPDLHSELNLSSLELGDSALYFCASSVALGSTNTGELFFGEGSRLTVL.